Below are 15 T cell receptor beta chains sequenced from a single sample in a study of OX40 agonist ivuxolimab in advanced cancers. Here immunoSEQ multiplex PCR was the method, and the copy in TCRdb shows in-frame clones only, minus some. This repertoire shows fewer than 55,000 clones, 87% found once; its top ten account for over 9%. This sample comprised CD4+ or CD8+ T cells sorted from blood, obtained in a trial of the OX40 agonist ivuxolimab. Every receptor here comes from an adult with an advanced solid tumor such as melanoma, head and neck, liver or kidney cancer.

J is TRBJ2-2 and V is TRBV27; D may correspond to TRBD1 or TRBD2 (5 bases each). The CDR3 extends over 15 amino acids. With 8 bases removed from V and 5 bases from J, the gap between germline ends came to 18 bases. Germline assignment: CDR1 MNHEY and CDR2 SMNVEV (reference sequence). The CDR3: CASGAFEGLTGELFF. In nucleotides, the CDR3 is TGTGCCAGCGGGGCTTTTGAGGGCCTGACCGGGGAGCTGTTTTTT.

The rearrangement joins TRBV4-3 to TRBJ1-1; D might be TRBD1 (6 bases). Germline V gives CDR1 LGHNA, CDR2 YSLEER. V lost 1 base and J lost 2, with 14 bases in between. This CDR3 has 16 residues. The CDR3 coding sequence is TGCGCCAGCAGCCAAGGGACAGCTCAATATAACACTGAAGCTTTCTTT. It specifies CASSQGTAQYNTEAFF.

The chain employs TRBV6-6 and TRBJ2-1; no firm D call. Germline CDR1 reads MNHNY; CDR2 reads SVGAGI (reference sequence). Trimming took off 2 bases at V and 7 bases at J, with 0 bases between the two ends. The CDR3 contains 10 residues. The CDR3 DNA reads TGTGCCAGCAGTTACAATGAGCAGTTCTTC. Its translation: CASSYNEQFF.

The chain has TRBV7-9 and TRBJ2-7, with 10 nucleotides matching TRBD2. CDR1 and CDR2 (germline): SEHNR, FQNEAQ (reference sequence). This CDR3 region has 16 residues. V gave up 1 base and J gave up 4 bases; unmatched junction bases: 7. The CDR3 sequence is CASSLGSLAGEYEQYF. The DNA of the CDR3 is TGTGCCAGCAGCTTAGGATCCCTAGCGGGAGAATACGAGCAGTACTTC.

The chain joins TRBV7-3 to TRBJ1-1; D is possibly TRBD1 (5 bases). The CDR3 length is 14 residues. Germline V gene lookup returns CDR1 SGHTA and CDR2 FQGTGA. Trimming shortened V by 5 bases and J by 3 bases, and 13 bases separated the two germline ends. The CDR3 DNA sequence: TGTGCCAGCAGCCGCTACTCGGGGGACACTGAAGCTTTCTTT. Protein: CASSRYSGDTEAFF.

This chain links TRBV9 with TRBJ2-1; 11 positions agree with TRBD2. From germline, CDR1 is SGDLS and CDR2 YYNGEE. V gave up 2 bases and J gave up 3 bases; unmatched junction bases: 4. The CDR3 consists of 16 residues. Here the CDR3 reads CASSVMGLADYNEQFF. In DNA, the CDR3 is TGTGCCAGCAGCGTGATGGGACTAGCGGACTACAATGAGCAGTTCTTC. Full variable domain (rest looked up from reference TRBV9 and TRBJ2-1): DSGVTQTPKHLITATGQRVTLRCSPRSGDLSVYWYQQSLDQGLQFLIQYYNGEERAKGNILERFSAQQFPDLHSELNLSSLELGDSALYFCASSVMGLADYNEQFFGPGTRLTVL.

This clone has a single count. The chain has TRBV4-2 and TRBJ1-3, with D possibly matching TRBD1 (5 bases). The V gene's germline CDR1 is LGHNA and CDR2 YNFKEQ. The CDR3 is made up of 20 amino acids. Trimming left V 4 bases short and J 0 bases short, with 25 bases between. This CDR3 reads CASSPTRELRPPLSGNTIYF. DNA for the CDR3: TGTGCCAGCAGCCCCACCAGGGAGCTCCGACCACCCCTCTCTGGAAACACCATATATTTT.

The chain joins TRBV12-5 to TRBJ2-7; D may be TRBD1 or TRBD2 (5 bases each). This CDR3 comprises 17 residues. Germline V lookup: CDR1 LGHNT, CDR2 FRNRAP. With 4 bases removed from V and 3 bases from J, the gap between germline ends came to 22 bases. CDR3 protein: CASGSNSIPGPGYEQYF. Here the CDR3 DNA reads TGTGCTAGTGGTTCCAACTCTATACCGGGACCCGGCTACGAGCAGTACTTC.

Here the CDR3 reads CASSQKGHQPQHF. Written as DNA, the CDR3 is TGTGCCAGCAGCCAGAAGGGTCACCAGCCCCAGCATTTT. V and J are TRBV7-2 and TRBJ1-5; the D is unclear. The length of the CDR3 is 13 residues. V gave up 5 bases and J gave up 7 bases, with 12 bases separating them. Germline loops: CDR1 SGHTA, CDR2 FQGNSA.

A single count supports this clone. The chain links TRBV21-1 to TRBJ2-1; the table's D call TRBD2 went unverified against the DNA. TRBV21-1 represents a pseudogene. CDR3 length: 15 residues. The CDR3 coding sequence is TGTGCCAGCAGCAAAGACGGTAGCGGGAGTAGTGAGCAGTTCTTC. Translation gives CASSKDGSGSSEQFF.

The gene calls are TRBV6-4 and TRBJ2-1; TRBD1 matches 9 bases. The germline V gene encodes CDR1 MRHNA and CDR2 SNTAGT. The junction had 6 bases not matched to a gene; V was cut back by 8 bases and J by 7 bases. This CDR3 has 13 amino acids. The CDR3 sequence: CASSRDRENEQFF. The DNA of the CDR3 is TGTGCCAGCTCGAGGGACAGGGAAAATGAGCAGTTCTTC.

This clone was detected only once. V is TRBV4-3 and J is TRBJ1-6; D remains ambiguous. This CDR3 has 14 amino acids. The germline V and J ends were trimmed by 1 base and 9 bases, with 10 bases remaining between them. Germline V gene sequence: CDR1 LGHNA, CDR2 YSLEER. CDR3 coding DNA: TGCGCCAGCAGCCAAGGGGTTTCGGGTTCACCCCTCCACTTT. Protein sequence: CASSQGVSGSPLHF.

The chain links TRBV6-5 to TRBJ1-2; TRBD1 matches at 8 bases. This CDR3 spans 14 amino acids. V trimming: 5 bases; J trimming: 5 bases; junction bases outside the gene matches: 7. Germline CDR1 and CDR2: MNHEY and SVGAGI. The CDR3 region is CASSETGAGYGYTF. For the CDR3, the DNA is TGTGCCAGCAGTGAGACAGGGGCTGGGTATGGCTACACCTTC.

The J gene is TRBJ2-7, the V gene TRBV9; tentatively, D is TRBD1 or TRBD2 (6 bases each). Germline CDR1 is SGDLS and CDR2 is YYNGEE. The V end was cut by 0 bases, the J end by 5 bases, with 12 bases between. The CDR3 totals 14 residues. CDR3 amino acids: CASSVESGADEQYF. CDR3 nucleotide sequence: TGTGCCAGCAGCGTAGAATCGGGGGCCGACGAGCAGTACTTC.

The rearrangement joins TRBV9 to TRBJ2-3; 7 positions agree with TRBD1. The CDR3 extends over 16 amino acids. The V and J ends lost 3 bases and 2 bases, in that order; junction bases with no gene match: 9. Germline loops: CDR1 SGDLS, CDR2 YYNGEE. The CDR3 nucleotides read TGTGCCAGCAGCGCTACAGGGGCGCCCCCCACAGATACGCAGTATTTT. As protein: CASSATGAPPTDTQYF.